These T cell receptor beta chains were read from a single sample in a study of identical twins. TCRdb passed the 5' RACE reads through MiXCR, listing each CDR3 protein once. This sample yields about 720,000 distinct CDR3 sequences, of which approximately 9% are seen a single time; about 0.98% belongs to the top ten. These same records also appear under a second study, on yellow fever vaccine responses in identical twins.

The sample consisted of PBMCs. The origin of the receptors is a young woman in good health. Each CDR3 is given with its conserved first and last residue. D genes are given only for firm matches. Part of the rows lack a size; the others show once, few, many or a class for expanded clones.

v_gene	abundance	j_gene	d_gene	CDR3nt	CDR3aa
TRBV7-9	-	TRBJ1-3	-	TGTGCCAGCAGCTCTCCGTTTTCTGGAAACACCATATATTTT	CASSSPFSGNTIYF
TRBV4-3	-	TRBJ2-2	-	TGCGCCAGCAGCCAAGACAGGGAATACGGGGAGCTGTTTTTT	CASSQDREYGELFF
TRBV15	few	TRBJ2-5	TRBD1	TGTGCCACCAGTGGGGCGGGGACAGGGAAAGGGGAGACCCAGTACTTC	CATSGAGTGKGETQYF
TRBV4-1	many	TRBJ2-3	TRBD2	TGCGCCAGCAGCCAAGAGCCCGGACTAGCGGGAGGTGATACGCAGTATTTT	CASSQEPGLAGGDTQYF
TRBV7-2	few	TRBJ2-2	TRBD2	TGTGCCAGCAGACGCGGGGGGATTAACACCGGGGAGCTGTTTTTT	CASRRGGINTGELFF
TRBV11-3	many	TRBJ1-1	-	TGTGCCAGCAGTGAGAACGGGGTCTCTGAAGCTTTCTTT	CASSENGVSEAFF
TRBV6-5	many	TRBJ1-2	-	TGTGCCAGCAGCCAACAGCCTGGTGGCTACACCTTC	CASSQQPGGYTF
TRBV29-1	-	TRBJ2-5	-	TGCAGCGCTATCCCGGCTAGGGGTCGTCAAGAGACCCAGTACTTC	CSAIPARGRQETQYF
TRBV7-3	few	TRBJ2-3	TRBD1	TGTGCCAGCAGCCCGACGCCCGGGACAGGGGGCTCTACGCAGTATTTT	CASSPTPGTGGSTQYF
TRBV29-1	few	TRBJ2-3	-	TGCAGCGTCTCGCCTAGCACAGATACGCAGTATTTT	CSVSPSTDTQYF
TRBV7-2	-	TRBJ2-7	-	TGTGCCAGCAGCTCTTACGCCGGGCGCGGTTCCTACGAGCAGTACTTC	CASSSYAGRGSYEQYF
TRBV18	-	TRBJ2-5	TRBD1	TGTGCCAGCTCACGACAGGGCCCGCAAGAGACCCAGTACTTC	CASSRQGPQETQYF
TRBV18	-	TRBJ2-7	-	TGTGCCAGCTCACCTGTGAGAGGGACGGGTGAGCAGTACTTC	CASSPVRGTGEQYF
TRBV13	few	TRBJ1-2	-	TGTGCCAGCAGCTTAGGCTACAGGGATGCTTATGGCTACACCTTC	CASSLGYRDAYGYTF
TRBV20-1	-	TRBJ1-1	-	TGCAGTGCTATTGGTTATTCGGCGATGAACACTGAAGCTTTCTTT	CSAIGYSAMNTEAFF
TRBV6-5	many	TRBJ1-2	TRBD1	TGTGCCAGCAGTTACTCAGGGACAGGGGACGAAGTAGCTAACTATGGCTACACCTTC	CASSYSGTGDEVANYGYTF
TRBV28	many	TRBJ2-1	-	TGTGCCAGCAGTTTACATACAGGGATCAATGAGCAGTTCTTC	CASSLHTGINEQFF
TRBV5-1	-	TRBJ2-7	-	TGCGCCAGCAGCTTCCTACAGGGTCCACAGTACTTC	CASSFLQGPQYF
TRBV7-9	few	TRBJ2-2	-	TGTGCCAGCAGCTACGGACCAAGGGACGGAAACACCGGGGAGCTGTTTTTT	CASSYGPRDGNTGELFF
TRBV6-2/TRBV6-3	-	TRBJ1-2	-	TGTGCCAGCAGATCCGACGGGGGAGAACGAGGCTACACCTTC	CASRSDGGERGYTF
TRBV11-2	few	TRBJ2-7	TRBD2	TGTGCCAGCAGGGGGACTAGCAGATACGAGCAGTACTTC	CASRGTSRYEQYF
TRBV4-2	few	TRBJ2-3	-	TGTGCCAGCAGCCAACCGGGACCCAGCACAGATACGCAGTATTTT	CASSQPGPSTDTQYF
TRBV5-1	many	TRBJ2-5	TRBD1	TGCGCCAGCAGCTTTGGACAGGGGGGGCATCGTGACGAGACCCAGTACTTC	CASSFGQGGHRDETQYF
TRBV7-9	few	TRBJ2-7	-	TGTGCCAGCAGCTTAGTACGCGCCCCACCTCCCGATTACGAGCAGTACTTC	CASSLVRAPPPDYEQYF
TRBV20-1	few	TRBJ1-5	-	TGCAGTGCTAGGGAGCCCTCCGGGGGTAGCAATCAGCCCCAGCATTTT	CSAREPSGGSNQPQHF
TRBV5-1	-	TRBJ2-5	-	TGCGCCAGCATGTCTACAGGGCTGGAGACCCAGTACTTC	CASMSTGLETQYF
TRBV2	-	TRBJ2-2	TRBD2	TGTGCCAGCAGGAAGGGACTAGCGGGTGCTTCGAACACCGGGGAGCTGTTTTTT	CASRKGLAGASNTGELFF
TRBV29-1	few	TRBJ2-2	-	TGCAGCGTTGAAGGTTCCAGGGAGAACACCGGGGAGCTGTTTTTT	CSVEGSRENTGELFF
TRBV5-1	few	TRBJ1-4	-	TGCGCCAGCAGCTTCGTCGGGCAGGTGAATGAAAAACTGTTTTTT	CASSFVGQVNEKLFF
TRBV11-1	-	TRBJ2-3	TRBD1	TGTGCCAGCAGCTCCGTACGGGACAGGGAGGGTAGAACAGATACGCAGTATTTT	CASSSVRDREGRTDTQYF
TRBV5-1	-	TRBJ2-5	TRBD1	TGCGCCAGCAGCTTGGAACGGACAGGGCAGCCCCTTGGAGAGACCCAGTACTTC	CASSLERTGQPLGETQYF
TRBV6-2/TRBV6-3	-	TRBJ1-2	-	TGTGCCAGCAGCAGAGTCCCCCCCTCGCGTACAGGGACCCTAAACTATGGCTACACCTTC	CASSRVPPSRTGTLNYGYTF
TRBV6-6	-	TRBJ2-3	-	TGTGCCAGCAGTTACAACCTGGGGGATACGCAGTATTTT	CASSYNLGDTQYF
TRBV4-2	few	TRBJ1-1	TRBD1	TGTGCCAGCAGCCAGGACAGGCAGAACACTGAAGCTTTCTTT	CASSQDRQNTEAFF
TRBV20-1	-	TRBJ2-5	TRBD2	TGCAGTGCTAGCCCCCTAGCGGGAGTGGGAGAGACCCAGTACTTC	CSASPLAGVGETQYF
TRBV6-2/TRBV6-3	-	TRBJ2-2	-	TGTGCCAGCAGTCCCCTGACCTCTCTAGGCACCGGGGAGCTGTTTTTT	CASSPLTSLGTGELFF
TRBV25-1	few	TRBJ1-2	-	TGTGCCAGCAGTTGGGGGGGGACCTATGGCTACACCTTC	CASSWGGTYGYTF
TRBV10-3	many	TRBJ2-1	-	TGTGCCATCAGTGACCCCCCCCGGGGCAATGAGCAGTTCTTC	CAISDPPRGNEQFF
TRBV9	few	TRBJ2-7	TRBD1	TGTGCCAGCAGCGTAGGGGGGACAGGGGGCTCCTACGAGCAGTACTTC	CASSVGGTGGSYEQYF
TRBV5-5	-	TRBJ1-1	-	TGTGCCAGCAGCGGGGCAGGCGCCCAGCCAGCTTTCTTT	CASSGAGAQPAFF
TRBV6-1	few	TRBJ2-1	-	TGTGCCAGCACTGAGACAGGTCCCCCCCATAGGAATGAGCAGTTCTTC	CASTETGPPHRNEQFF
TRBV18	many	TRBJ2-1	-	TGTGCCAGCTCAGCCCTTCCTAAGCTTTGGAGCTCCTACAATGAGCAGTTCTTC	CASSALPKLWSSYNEQFF
TRBV3-1	few	TRBJ1-4	-	TGTGCCAGCAGCTCACGCGGGGACGAAAAACTGTTTTTT	CASSSRGDEKLFF
TRBV5-1	many	TRBJ1-5	-	TGCGCCAGCAGCTTGGCCGCAGGGGGCAATCAGCCCCAGCATTTT	CASSLAAGGNQPQHF
TRBV27	-	TRBJ1-4	-	TGTGCCAGCAGTTTATATCCTGGGAGGAGAGGTTCTAATGAAAAACTGTTTTTT	CASSLYPGRRGSNEKLFF
TRBV7-2	-	TRBJ2-3	TRBD2	TGTGCCAGCAGCCAGTCGGGGGGAGGGCCTGCGGATACGCAGTATTTT	CASSQSGGGPADTQYF
TRBV6-6	few	TRBJ2-7	-	TGTGCCAGCAGGCCCGACAGGAACGAGCAGTACTTC	CASRPDRNEQYF
TRBV20-1	-	TRBJ2-1	TRBD2	TGCAGTGCACCGGGACTAGCGGGGGGGCTAAGTGAGCAGTTCTTC	CSAPGLAGGLSEQFF
TRBV10-3	-	TRBJ2-7	-	TGTGCCATCAGTGTCGGAGGGAAAACAGCCTACGAGCAGTACTTC	CAISVGGKTAYEQYF
TRBV29-1	few	TRBJ2-1	-	TGCAGCGTTGGGGGGGATGAGCAGTTCTTC	CSVGGDEQFF
TRBV4-3	few	TRBJ2-2	-	TGCGCCAGCAGCCAAGATCACGTGCGGTTCCCGAACACCGGGGAGCTGTTTTTT	CASSQDHVRFPNTGELFF
TRBV29-1	-	TRBJ1-1	-	TGCAGCGGGACCGACAGGAGGAACACTGAAGCTTTCTTT	CSGTDRRNTEAFF
TRBV25-1	few	TRBJ1-1	-	TGTGCCAGCAGGGCCACTGAGGGCACTGAAGCTTTCTTT	CASRATEGTEAFF
TRBV20-1	few	TRBJ2-1	TRBD2	TGCAGTGCTCCCGGACTAGCGGGAGCTCGTGAGCAGTTCTTC	CSAPGLAGAREQFF
TRBV5-1	few	TRBJ2-2	-	TGCGCCAGCAGCTTGGACGGGTCCCCAACGAGAACCGGGGAGCTGTTTTTT	CASSLDGSPTRTGELFF
TRBV12-3/TRBV12-4	many	TRBJ2-2	-	TGTGCCAGCAGTCGCCCTAGCGAACTGCCCACCGGGGAGCTGTTTTTT	CASSRPSELPTGELFF
TRBV12-3/TRBV12-4	few	TRBJ2-3	TRBD2	TGTGCCAGCAGTTTACCGAGACTAGCGGATGGTGGGACAGATACGCAGTATTTT	CASSLPRLADGGTDTQYF
TRBV7-2	few	TRBJ2-3	-	TGTGCCAGCAGGAGGACTAACGCTTACTCTGATACGCAGTATTTT	CASRRTNAYSDTQYF
TRBV5-1	-	TRBJ2-1	-	TGCGCCAGCAGCGAGACTAGTAGCGGTGAGCAGTTCTTC	CASSETSSGEQFF